This entry features one T cell receptor beta chain sequence. There are 16 residues in the CDR3. The PCR ran on 60 Vbeta and 13 Jbeta primers. Profiling relied on immunoSEQ multiplex PCR, and the TCRdb table lists in-frame clones only, not all of them. The sample yields about 57,000 clones, approximately 80% seen once. This record comes from a study of cytomegalovirus exposure and HLA in healthy donors. This sequence originates from a male donor in good health and CMV-seronegative. V usage is TRBV21-1 and J usage is TRBJ2-7; the table's D call, TRBD1, has no DNA check behind it. TRBV21-1 constitutes a pseudogene. Specimen: PBMCs. The DNA of the CDR3 is TGTGCCAGCAGCAAACCCTTCCCGGGACAGGACTACGAGCAGTACTTC. It yields the protein CASSKPFPGQDYEQYF.